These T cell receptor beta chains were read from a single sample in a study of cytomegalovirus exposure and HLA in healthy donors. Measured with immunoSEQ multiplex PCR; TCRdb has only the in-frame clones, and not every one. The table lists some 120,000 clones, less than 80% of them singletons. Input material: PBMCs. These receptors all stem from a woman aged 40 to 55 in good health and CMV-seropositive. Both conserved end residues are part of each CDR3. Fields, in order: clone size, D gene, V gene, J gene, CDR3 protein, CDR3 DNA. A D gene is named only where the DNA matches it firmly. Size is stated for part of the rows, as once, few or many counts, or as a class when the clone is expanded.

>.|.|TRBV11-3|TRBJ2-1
CASSSRSGITGNEQFF
TGTGCCAGCAGCTCACGGTCCGGGATCACGGGCAATGAGCAGTTCTTC
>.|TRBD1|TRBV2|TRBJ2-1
CANPREDRETYNEQFF
TGTGCCAATCCCCGAGAGGACAGGGAAACCTACAATGAGCAGTTCTTC
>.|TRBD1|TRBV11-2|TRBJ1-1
CASSLGRGQVAFF
TGTGCCAGCAGCTTAGGCAGGGGGCAGGTGGCTTTCTTT
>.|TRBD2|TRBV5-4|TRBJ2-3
CASSLVQASGSTDTQYF
TGTGCCAGCAGCTTGGTACAAGCTAGCGGGAGTACAGATACGCAGTATTTT
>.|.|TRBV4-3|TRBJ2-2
CASSPRGRSPNTGELFF
TGCGCCAGCAGCCCCCGAGGGCGGAGCCCGAACACCGGGGAGCTGTTTTTT
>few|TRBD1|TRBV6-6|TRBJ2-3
CASSYPKTGGTDTQYF
TGTGCCAGCAGTTACCCTAAGACAGGGGGCACAGATACGCAGTATTTT
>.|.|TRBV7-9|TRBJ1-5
CASSLSDTRGQPQHF
TGTGCCAGCAGCCTCTCGGACACTCGAGGTCAGCCCCAGCATTTT
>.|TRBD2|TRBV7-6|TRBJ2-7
CASSLALAGGFSYEQYF
TGTGCCAGCAGCTTAGCGTTGGCGGGAGGGTTCTCCTACGAGCAGTACTTC
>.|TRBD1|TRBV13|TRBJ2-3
CASSGDRVSDTQYF
TGTGCCAGCAGCGGAGACAGGGTTTCAGATACGCAGTATTTT
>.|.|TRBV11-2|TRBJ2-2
CASRPIRRGANTGELFF
TGTGCCAGCAGACCGATCCGGAGGGGAGCGAACACCGGGGAGCTGTTTTTT
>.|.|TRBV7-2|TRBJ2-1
CASAFGLVDEQFF
TGTGCCAGCGCATTTGGACTTGTCGATGAGCAGTTCTTC
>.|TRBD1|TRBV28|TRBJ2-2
CASSLAGTGYTGELFF
TGTGCCAGCAGTTTAGCGGGGACAGGGTACACCGGGGAGCTGTTTTTT
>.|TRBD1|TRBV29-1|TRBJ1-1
CSASGTAAGGTEAFF
TGCAGCGCATCTGGGACTGCGGCAGGGGGCACTGAAGCTTTCTTT
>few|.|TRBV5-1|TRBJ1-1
CASSFRGALDTEAFF
TGCGCCAGCAGCTTTCGGGGGGCGTTGGACACTGAAGCTTTCTTT
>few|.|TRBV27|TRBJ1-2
CASSSRQNYGYTF
TGTGCCAGCAGTTCACGACAGAACTATGGCTACACCTTC
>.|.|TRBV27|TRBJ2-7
CASRRDRTASYEQYF
TGTGCCAGCAGACGCGACCGGACAGCTTCCTACGAGCAGTACTTC
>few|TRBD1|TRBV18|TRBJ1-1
CASSPRTGMGEAFF
TGTGCCAGCTCACCAAGGACAGGAATGGGCGAAGCTTTCTTT
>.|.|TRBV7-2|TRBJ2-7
CASSLVGGPRDSEQYF
TGTGCCAGCAGCTTAGTGGGGGGGCCCCGGGATTCTGAGCAGTACTTC
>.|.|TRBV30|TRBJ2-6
CAITTRTELSGAGANVLTF
TGTGCAATCACGACAAGGACGGAGCTTTCGGGGGCTGGGGCCAACGTCCTGACTTTC
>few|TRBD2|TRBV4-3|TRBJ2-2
CASSQDPLAGGELFF
TGCGCCAGCAGCCAAGATCCGCTAGCGGGCGGGGAGCTGTTTTTT
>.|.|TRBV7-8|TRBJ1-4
CASSLARAEEKLFF
TGTGCCAGCAGCTTAGCGCGGGCGGAGGAAAAACTGTTTTTT
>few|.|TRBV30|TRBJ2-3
CAWSVRRADTQYF
TGTGCCTGGAGTGTACGGAGGGCCGATACGCAGTATTTT
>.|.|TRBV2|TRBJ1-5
CASRVDGGIYPQHF
TGTGCCAGCAGAGTAGACGGGGGAATTTATCCCCAGCATTTT